A single sample gave rise to the 10 T cell receptor beta chains below, sequenced in a study of blood T cell repertoires in COVID-19. Using immunoSEQ multiplex PCR, the repertoire was profiled, and TCRdb retains in-frame clones only, with some absent. This table has roughly 290,000 clones, around 89% appearing once. The sample comprised peripheral blood. These receptors were taken from a man aged 25-45 years with acute or convalescent COVID-19.

The table lists this clone with a count of one. The chain has TRBV5-4 and TRBJ2-2; TRBD2 aligns across 9 bases. After removal of 0 bases from V and 6 bases from J, the junction contained 6 bases not matched to a gene. CDR1 is SGHNT and CDR2 is YYREEE in the germline V gene (reference sequence). This CDR3 contains 16 residues. CDR3 nucleotides: TGTGCCAGCAGCTTGGCCCTAGCGGGGTACCCCGGGGAGCTGTTTTTT. Its protein is CASSLALAGYPGELFF.

This clone was detected only once. The V gene is TRBV2, the J gene TRBJ2-1; D unclear. The V gene's germline CDR1 is SNHLY and CDR2 FYNNEI. V was pared by 4 bases and J by 10 bases, with 14 bases between. The CDR3 extends over 13 amino acids. The CDR3 nucleotides read TGTGCCAGCAGTGTGGTTCTTAGAATCGAGCAGTTCTTC. It yields the protein CASSVVLRIEQFF.

The CDR3 spells CASSSRLAVYGYTF. For the CDR3, the DNA is TGTGCCAGCAGTTCCCGACTCGCGGTCTATGGCTACACCTTC. The chain recombines TRBV28 with TRBJ1-2; D not certain. The CDR3 is made up of 14 amino acids. Germline V lookup: CDR1 MDHEN, CDR2 SYDVKM. Trimming removed 4 bases from V and 4 bases from J, with 13 bases in between.

Comment on this clone: At one end, the junction sequence differs from germline, possibly due to a read error. The chain employs TRBV25-1 and TRBJ1-2, with D unresolved. The CDR3 runs 13 residues. Looked up from germline, CDR1 is MGHDK and CDR2 is SYGVNS. The CDR3 DNA is TGTGCCACCAGTCAGGCCCTTAACTATGGCTACACCTTC. Encoded protein: CATSQALNYGYTF.

This chain joins TRBV6-1 and TRBJ2-2; perhaps TRBD1 as D (5 bases). The germline gives CDR1 MNHNS, CDR2 SASEGT. The CDR3 extends over 16 amino acids. V shed 6 bases and J shed 1 base, with 15 bases lying between them. The CDR3 region has the DNA TGTGCCAGCAGAGAACTCACAGGTTTGAACACCGGGGAGCTGTTTTTT. Translated, it gives CASRELTGLNTGELFF.

This chain joins TRBV19 and TRBJ2-7, with D maybe TRBD1 (6 bases). Trimming took 6 bases from V and 3 from J, leaving 18 bases between them. Germline V CDR1 and CDR2: LNHDA, SQIVND (reference sequence). The CDR3 runs 15 residues. The DNA of the CDR3 is TGTGCCAGTAGCTATGGACAGCCCTACAACTACGAGCAGTACTTC. Translated, it gives CASSYGQPYNYEQYF.

The chain joins TRBV9 to TRBJ1-5, with 7 bases matching TRBD1. The CDR3 has 17 amino acids. V lost 0 bases and J lost 0; bases outside the gene matches: 6. Germline CDR1 SGDLS, CDR2 YYNGEE. CDR3 nucleotide sequence: TGTGCCAGCAGCGTAGGAGGGGGCGACGTTAGCAATCAGCCCCAGCATTTT. It encodes CASSVGGGDVSNQPQHF.

In its sample, this clone was seen a few times. The chain is built from TRBV30 and TRBJ1-2; no reliable D call. Trimming took off 5 bases at V and 5 bases at J, with 15 bases between the two ends. The germline V gene encodes CDR1 GTSNPN and CDR2 SVGIG (reference sequence). The CDR3 is 13 amino acids. CDR3 loop: CAWGPESLYGYTF. The CDR3 DNA reads TGTGCCTGGGGTCCTGAGTCCCTATATGGCTACACCTTC.

This clone appeared a few times. V is TRBV30 and J is TRBJ1-4; D may be TRBD1 (5 bases). V dropped 1 base and J dropped 2 bases, with 11 bases sitting between them. The length of the CDR3 is 15 residues. From germline, CDR1 is GTSNPN and CDR2 SVGIG (reference sequence). The DNA of the CDR3 is TGTGCCTGGAGTGGATCAGGGTCGACTAATGAAAAACTGTTTTTT. Translated, it gives CAWSGSGSTNEKLFF.

The chain is built from TRBV6-5 and TRBJ2-5, with D perhaps matching TRBD2 (8 bases). This CDR3 spans 14 amino acids. With 10 bases removed from V and 5 bases from J, the gap between germline ends came to 20 bases. Germline CDR1 and CDR2: MNHEY and SVGAGI. In DNA form, the CDR3 reads TGTGCCACCTCCGGGAGGGGGCGCATGGAGACCCAGTACTTC. Protein: CATSGRGRMETQYF.